A selection of T cell receptor beta chains follows, all from one sample in a study of blood T cell repertoires in COVID-19. Generated by immunoSEQ multiplex PCR, the TCRdb table keeps only in-frame clones and is missing some. This sample has 450,000 to 500,000 clones, with around 85% found just once. The sequencing sample was made of peripheral blood. These receptors were taken from a human donor in a cohort sampled during active COVID-19. Both conserved end residues are part of each CDR3. Each record gives: V gene, J gene, D gene, CDR3 length, clone size, CDR3 protein, CDR3 DNA. D genes are given only for firm matches. Not all rows give a size; the values are once, few, many and, for expanded clones, a class.

TRBV10-3	TRBJ1-5	TRBD1	15	once	CAISADRDLHQPQHF	TGTGCCATCAGCGCGGACAGGGACCTTCATCAGCCCCAGCATTTT
TRBV5-1	TRBJ1-5	.	14	.	CASSLGGQTQPQHF	TGCGCCAGCAGCTTGGGTGGTCAGACACAGCCCCAGCATTTT
TRBV14	TRBJ2-3	.	14	.	CASSQGRHTDTQYF	TGTGCCAGCAGCCAAGGGCGGCACACAGATACGCAGTATTTT
TRBV19	TRBJ1-4	.	14	.	CASSEGSANEKLFF	TGTGCCAGTAGTGAGGGTTCGGCTAATGAAAAACTGTTTTTT
TRBV12-3/TRBV12-4	TRBJ2-1	.	11	.	CASSYYNEQFF	TGTGCCAGCAGCTATTACAATGAGCAGTTCTTC
TRBV24-1	TRBJ2-2	.	14	.	CATSDLLKAGELFF	TGTGCCACCAGTGACCTACTAAAGGCCGGGGAGCTGTTTTTT
TRBV19	TRBJ1-5	.	14	once	CASRSQGAWQPQHF	TGTGCCAGTAGGTCTCAGGGCGCGTGGCAGCCCCAGCATTTT
TRBV6-5	TRBJ1-1	.	13	.	CASSYSGRAEAFF	TGTGCCAGCAGTTACTCGGGGAGGGCTGAAGCTTTCTTT
TRBV9	TRBJ2-1	TRBD2	16	.	CASSVAGTSGYNEQFF	TGTGCCAGCAGCGTAGCTGGGACTAGCGGCTACAATGAGCAGTTCTTC
TRBV19	TRBJ2-2	.	15	.	CASSPQGLNTGELFF	TGTGCCAGTAGCCCTCAGGGACTCAACACCGGGGAGCTGTTTTTT